The 20 T cell receptor beta chains below all came from one sample that was sequenced in a study of human T cells and chemical hapten exposure. Time point denoted: patch test 1, 2 weeks after DPC sensitization. Indicated treatment: therapeutic diphenylcyclopropenone sensitization with weekly scalp DPC. TCRdb re-called the RACE reads with MiXCR, one entry per CDR3 protein. This sample has approximately 100,000 distinct CDR3 sequences, with roughly 9.6% found just once. Source: whole blood, taken in connection with sensitization to the hapten diphenylcyclopropenone (DPC). These receptors all stem from a woman aged 40 to 49 with alopecia areata. Some clones in this sample may be carry-over from other donors' samples.

The chain links TRBV6-5 to TRBJ2-3, with D possibly TRBD1 on 5 matching bases. The germline V gene encodes CDR1 MNHEY and CDR2 SVGAGI. The CDR3 covers 16 residues. V was cut by 5 bases and J by 3 bases, with 18 bases left in between. The CDR3, as DNA: TGTGCCAGCAGTCGGCGGCAGGGAAGGGCGACAGATACGCAGTATTTT. Translating it yields CASSRRQGRATDTQYF.

This clonotype has a count of ten or more. The chain couples TRBV2 to TRBJ2-7, with 11 bases that match TRBD1. CDR3 length: 22 residues. Trimming took 3 bases from V and 6 from J; bases not matched to a gene: 28. Germline CDR1 reads SNHLY; CDR2 reads FYNNEI. CDR3 in amino acids: CASSDDGQGARDNNSTIGEQYF. CDR3 sequence (DNA): TGTGCCAGCAGTGATGATGGACAGGGGGCGAGGGACAATAATAGCACGATAGGCGAGCAGTACTTC.

Only a few counts were recorded for this clonotype. J is TRBJ2-1 and V is TRBV28; 14 bases map to TRBD2. With 6 bases clipped from V and 4 bases from J, the junction kept 11 bases outside the gene matches. Per the germline V gene, CDR1 is MDHEN and CDR2 is SYDVKM. CDR3 length: 18 amino acids. Written as DNA, the CDR3 is TGTGCCAGCAGCTGGACTAGCGGGGGGTCGTACGGGTACAATGAGCAGTTCTTC. This translates into CASSWTSGGSYGYNEQFF.

This chain links TRBV27 with TRBJ2-7, with 12 bases matching TRBD1. Germline CDR1 is MNHEY and CDR2 is SMNVEV (reference sequence). The CDR3 length is 19 residues. Trimming removed 6 bases from V and 0 bases from J; junction bases left unmatched: 15. The CDR3 spells CASSQDPGQGAPSSYEQYF. In DNA, the CDR3 is TGTGCCAGCAGCCAGGACCCGGGACAGGGGGCTCCAAGCTCCTACGAGCAGTACTTC.

This clonotype was observed many times. The V gene is TRBV7-2, the J gene TRBJ2-6; D perhaps matches TRBD1 (6 bases). The V and J ends lost 5 bases and 4 bases respectively, with 12 bases between them. Germline assignment: CDR1 SGHTA and CDR2 FQGNSA. The length of the CDR3 is 15 residues. The CDR3 protein is CASSPWTAGANVLTF. The CDR3 DNA is TGTGCCAGCAGCCCATGGACAGCAGGGGCCAACGTCCTGACTTTC.

The rearrangement uses TRBV7-9 and TRBJ1-2; D remains ambiguous. Trimming pared 1 base from V and 10 bases from J, leaving 19 bases between. Germline assignment: CDR1 SEHNR and CDR2 FQNEAQ (reference sequence). The CDR3 extends over 15 amino acids. CDR3 amino acids: CASSLGSSGLSDYTF. The CDR3 nucleotides read TGTGCCAGCAGCTTAGGTAGCTCTGGCCTTTCTGACTACACCTTC.

This clonotype was detected ten times or more. The rearrangement joins TRBV7-2 to TRBJ2-2, with TRBD2 matching 10 bases. CDR1 is SGHTA, CDR2 FQGNSA, per germline. Losses at the gene ends were 5 bases for V and 4 bases for J; bases not matched to a gene: 4. The CDR3 is 15 amino acids. CDR3: CASSRASGGTGELFF. CDR3 in DNA: TGTGCCAGCAGCCGGGCTAGCGGGGGCACCGGGGAGCTGTTTTTT.

This clonotype was seen a few times. The genes are TRBV10-3 and TRBJ1-4; 9 bases fit TRBD1. Trimming removed 4 bases from V and 5 bases from J; junction bases left unmatched: 5. CDR3 length equals 15 residues. In germline, CDR1 is ENHRY, CDR2 SYGVKD. This chain's CDR3 is CAISAGQGLNEKLFF. Written as DNA, the CDR3 is TGTGCCATCAGTGCCGGACAGGGGTTAAATGAAAAACTGTTTTTT.

This clonotype was seen at least ten times. The rearrangement uses TRBV12-3 or TRBV12-4 and TRBJ2-1; 11 nucleotides align to TRBD2. Losses at the gene ends were 6 bases for V and 9 bases for J; bases not matched to a gene: 4. CDR3 length equals 13 residues. CDR3 coding DNA: TGTGCCAGCAGCCTGACTAGCGGGGCTGAGCAGTTCTTC. As protein: CASSLTSGAEQFF.

This clonotype has a handful of counts. V usage is TRBV11-2 and J usage is TRBJ2-3; a possible D gene is TRBD1 (6 bases). CDR1 and CDR2 from the germline V gene are SGHAT and FQNNGV. V was clipped by 5 bases and J by 2 bases, with 23 bases between them. CDR3 length: 18 amino acids. The DNA for the CDR3 is TGTGCCAGCAGCCAGCTCTCTCCCGGGACAAGTCACACAGATACGCAGTATTTT. Its protein is CASSQLSPGTSHTDTQYF.

This clonotype was recorded at least ten times. This chain links TRBV28 with TRBJ2-1, with D uncertain. The CDR3 is 12 residues long. V gave up 8 bases and J gave up 4 bases, with 9 bases separating them. Looked up from germline, CDR1 is MDHEN and CDR2 is SYDVKM. The DNA of the CDR3 is TGTGCCAGCTGTCAGTTTTACAATGAGCAGTTCTTC. Its translation: CASCQFYNEQFF.

This clonotype turned up a few times. The V and J genes are TRBV6-1 and TRBJ2-7; D is perhaps TRBD1 (9 bases). Per the germline V gene, CDR1 is MNHNS and CDR2 is SASEGT. V was clipped by 6 bases and J by 6 bases, with 30 bases between them. This CDR3 spans 18 amino acids. CDR3 residues: CASRARGLGTGIPSEQYF. The CDR3 region has the DNA TGTGCCAGCAGAGCCCGGGGACTAGGGACAGGGATCCCCTCCGAGCAGTACTTC.

This clonotype was counted at least ten times. The chain carries TRBV3-1 and TRBJ2-1, with 10 bases identical to TRBD2. The V and J ends lost 0 bases and 10 bases, in that order; junction bases with no gene match: 9. The germline V gene encodes CDR1 LGHDT and CDR2 YNNKEL (reference sequence). The CDR3 sequence is 16 residues long. This chain's CDR3 is CASSQELAGLAREQFF. The CDR3 nucleotides read TGTGCCAGCAGCCAAGAACTAGCGGGGCTAGCGAGGGAGCAGTTCTTC.

This chain uses TRBV2 with TRBJ2-7, with 9 bases that match TRBD1. There are 14 residues in the CDR3. The germline gives CDR1 SNHLY, CDR2 FYNNEI. V shed 10 bases and J 5 bases; nucleotides not matched to a gene: 12. CDR3 loop: CATTAGTGFNEQYF. The CDR3 bases are TGTGCCACCACTGCCGGGACAGGGTTCAACGAGCAGTACTTC.

This clonotype occurred a few times. The V and J genes are TRBV27 and TRBJ2-5; D is ambiguous. The CDR3 has 12 amino acids. Between the trimmed V and J ends, which lost 9 bases and 4 bases, there was a span of 12 bases. Per the germline V gene, CDR1 is MNHEY and CDR2 is SMNVEV (reference sequence). The CDR3 is CARSPRGETQYF. CDR3 nucleotide sequence: TGTGCCAGGAGCCCTAGAGGAGAGACCCAGTACTTC.

This clonotype was picked up a small number of times. CDR3 protein: CASFGTSGRNEQFF. The DNA for the CDR3 is TGTGCCAGCTTCGGAACTAGCGGGAGGAATGAGCAGTTCTTC. The J gene is TRBJ2-1, the V gene TRBV11-2, with 12 bases aligning to TRBD2. In germline, CDR1 is SGHAT, CDR2 FQNNGV. The CDR3 runs to 14 residues. V was pared by 8 bases and J by 7 bases, with 6 bases of the junction left unmatched.

This clonotype has a handful of counts. The CDR3 DNA reads TGTGCCAGCAGCCGGACTAGCGGGGTCTACAATGAGCAGTTCTTC. Its protein product is CASSRTSGVYNEQFF. V usage is TRBV11-1 and J usage is TRBJ2-1; 12 nucleotides line up with TRBD2. The CDR3 is 15 amino acids. The junction had 2 bases not matched to a gene; V was cut back by 5 bases and J by 3 bases. Germline-derived CDR1 and CDR2 are SGHAT and FQDESV (reference sequence). The variable domain in full, with the rest retrieved from reference TRBV11-1 and TRBJ2-1, is EAEVAQSPRYKITEKSQAVAFWCDPISGHATLYWYRQILGQGPELLVQFQDESVVDDSQLPKDRFSAERLKGVDSTLKIQPAELGDSAMYLCASSRTSGVYNEQFFGPGTRLTVL.

This clonotype has a count of ten or more. The gene calls are TRBV19 and TRBJ1-2; D is possibly TRBD1 (5 bases). This CDR3 has 13 amino acids. Between the trimmed V and J ends, which lost 8 bases and 4 bases, there was a span of 14 bases. CDR1 and CDR2 from the germline V gene are LNHDA and SQIVND (reference sequence). CDR3 DNA sequence: TGTGCCAGTCACTCGGGACGGATCTATGGCTACACCTTC. It is translated as CASHSGRIYGYTF.

This clonotype was detected ten times or more. This chain connects TRBV7-8 to TRBJ1-6, with unresolved D. V gave up 2 bases and J gave up 5 bases, with 7 bases separating them. From germline, CDR1 is SGHVS and CDR2 FQNEAQ. This CDR3 has 14 amino acids. Here the CDR3 reads CASSLLLDNSPLHF. The CDR3, as DNA: TGTGCCAGCAGCTTATTACTAGATAATTCACCCCTCCACTTT.

In this sample, this clonotype turned up many times. The gene calls are TRBV7-2 and TRBJ2-1; 8 positions match TRBD1. This CDR3 is built from 17 residues. V lost 5 bases and J lost 6; bases outside the gene matches: 15. Germline CDR1 and CDR2: SGHTA and FQGNSA. The CDR3 bases are TGTGCCAGCAGCCAAGTATTAGATTTAACAGGGGGCAATGAGCAGTTCTTC. This sequence encodes CASSQVLDLTGGNEQFF.